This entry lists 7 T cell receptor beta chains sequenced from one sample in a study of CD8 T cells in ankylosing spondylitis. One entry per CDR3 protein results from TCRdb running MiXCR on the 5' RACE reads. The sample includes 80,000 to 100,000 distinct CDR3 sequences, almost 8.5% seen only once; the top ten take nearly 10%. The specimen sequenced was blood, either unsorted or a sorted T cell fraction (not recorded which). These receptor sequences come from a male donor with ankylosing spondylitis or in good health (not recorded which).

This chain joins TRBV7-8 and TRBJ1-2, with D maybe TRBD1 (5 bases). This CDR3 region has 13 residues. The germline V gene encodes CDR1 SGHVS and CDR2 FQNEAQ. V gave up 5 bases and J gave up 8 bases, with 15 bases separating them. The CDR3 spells CASSLGGARGYTF. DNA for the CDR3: TGTGCCAGCAGCCTAGGCGGGGCGCGCGGCTACACCTTC.

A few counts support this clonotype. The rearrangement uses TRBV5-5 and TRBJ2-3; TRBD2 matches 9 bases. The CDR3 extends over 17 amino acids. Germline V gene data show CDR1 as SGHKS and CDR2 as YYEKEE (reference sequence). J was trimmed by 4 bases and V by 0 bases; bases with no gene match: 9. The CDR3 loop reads CASSLEQRGAGADTQYF. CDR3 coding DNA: TGTGCCAGCAGCTTGGAACAGCGGGGGGCCGGGGCAGATACGCAGTATTTT.

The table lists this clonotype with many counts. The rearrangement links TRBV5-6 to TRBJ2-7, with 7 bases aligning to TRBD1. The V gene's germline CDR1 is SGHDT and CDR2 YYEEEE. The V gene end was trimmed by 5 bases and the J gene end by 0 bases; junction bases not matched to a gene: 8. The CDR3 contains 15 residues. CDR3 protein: CASSPRGRPSYEQYF. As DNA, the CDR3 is TGTGCCAGCAGTCCGAGGGGGCGGCCCTCCTACGAGCAGTACTTC. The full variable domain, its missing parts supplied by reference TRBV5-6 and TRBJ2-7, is DAGVTQSPTHLIKTRGQQVTLRCSPKSGHDTVSWYQQALGQGPQFIFQYYEEEERQRGNFPDRFSGHQFPNYSSELNVNALLLGDSALYLCASSPRGRPSYEQYFGPGTRLTVT.

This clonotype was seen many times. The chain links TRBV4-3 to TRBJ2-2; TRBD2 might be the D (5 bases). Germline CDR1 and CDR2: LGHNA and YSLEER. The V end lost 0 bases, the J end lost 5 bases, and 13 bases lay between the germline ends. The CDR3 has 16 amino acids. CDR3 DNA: TGCGCCAGCAGCCAAGACCACTCGACGGGGACCGGGGAGCTGTTTTTT. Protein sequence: CASSQDHSTGTGELFF.

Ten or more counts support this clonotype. For the CDR3, the DNA is TGTGCCAGCAGTCCCTTCGGGGGGCGGACAAGCTCCTACGAGCAGTACTTC. It specifies CASSPFGGRTSSYEQYF. V usage is TRBV12-3 or TRBV12-4 and J usage is TRBJ2-7; D possibly corresponds to TRBD2 (7 bases). The CDR3 covers 17 residues. Trimming removed 5 bases from V and 0 bases from J, with 20 bases in between.

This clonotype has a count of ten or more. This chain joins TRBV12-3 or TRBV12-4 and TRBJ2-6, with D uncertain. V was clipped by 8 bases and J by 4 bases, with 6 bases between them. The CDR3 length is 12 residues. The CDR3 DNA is TGTGCCAGCGCCCTCGGGGCCAACGTCCTGACTTTC. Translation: CASALGANVLTF.

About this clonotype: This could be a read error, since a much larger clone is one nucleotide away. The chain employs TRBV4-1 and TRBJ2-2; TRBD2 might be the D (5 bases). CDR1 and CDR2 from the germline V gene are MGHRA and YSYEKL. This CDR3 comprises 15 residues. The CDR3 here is CGSSSPFGVGGELFF. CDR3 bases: TGCGGCAGCAGCTCTCCCTTCGGGGTAGGAGGGGAGCTGTTTTTT.